These 32 T cell receptor beta chains originate from one sample sequenced in a study of shared clonotypes between healthy human individuals. The protocol was immunoSEQ multiplex PCR, while the TCRdb copy is restricted to in-frame clones and leaves out a portion. The sample holds millions of clones; 90% to 95% are singletons and the top ten take around 0.4%. The sequencing sample was made of naive CD4+ T cells from PBMCs. Subset defined: CD45RA+ positively selected. Receptors were obtained from a young man in good health. Some clones in this sample may be carry-over from other donors' samples.

This chain links TRBV6-6 with TRBJ2-7; TRBD1 aligns across 8 bases. V was pared by 5 bases and J by 1 base, with 7 bases of the junction left unmatched. Looked up from germline, CDR1 is MNHNY and CDR2 is SVGAGI (reference sequence). The CDR3 loop spans 15 amino acids. Here the CDR3 reads CASSQTDRGSYEQYF. The DNA of the CDR3 is TGTGCCAGCAGTCAGACCGACAGGGGATCCTACGAGCAGTACTTC.

In the case of this clone: This specimen includes other DNA sequences encoding the same CDR3. V gene TRBV27 combines with J gene TRBJ1-2; D uncertain. CDR1 MNHEY and CDR2 SMNVEV come from the germline V gene (reference sequence). The V end lost 3 bases, the J end lost 2 bases, and 7 bases lay between the germline ends. The CDR3 runs to 13 residues. CDR3 nucleotides: TGTGCCAGCAGTTTCCGGGGAAACTATGGCTACACCTTC. This translates into CASSFRGNYGYTF.

The CDR3 here is CASSLGGSTGGGYTF. DNA for the CDR3: TGTGCCAGCAGTTTAGGTGGGTCAACTGGAGGTGGCTACACCTTC. The V call is TRBV28, the J call TRBJ1-2; D is undetermined. Deletions cut 2 bases from V and 7 bases from J, with 17 bases between. CDR3 length equals 15 residues. CDR1 is MDHEN, CDR2 SYDVKM, per germline.

The chain couples TRBV5-4 to TRBJ2-1, with 10 bases fitting TRBD2. The CDR3 totals 14 residues. J gave up 8 bases and V 1 base, and 3 bases lay outside the gene matches. Germline values: CDR1 SGHNT, CDR2 YYREEE (reference sequence). The CDR3 nucleotides read TGTGCCAGCAGCTTGCCTAGCGGGAGCGATGAGCAGTTCTTC. Residues: CASSLPSGSDEQFF.

This rearrangement joins TRBV14 to TRBJ2-5; D is possibly TRBD2 (5 bases). Trimming took off 4 bases at V and 2 bases at J, with 14 bases between the two ends. From germline, CDR1 is SGHDN and CDR2 FVKESK. This CDR3 is built from 15 residues. In DNA form, the CDR3 reads TGTGCCAGCAGCCGATCTCGGGGAATTCAAGAGACCCAGTACTTC. Translation gives CASSRSRGIQETQYF.

The chain carries TRBV7-2 and TRBJ2-3; a weak D match, TRBD2 (5 bases). V lost 3 bases to trimming and J lost 4 bases, with 11 bases between them. The CDR3 runs 14 residues. From germline, CDR1 is SGHTA and CDR2 FQGNSA. CDR3 amino acids: CASSLGGGADTQYF. The CDR3 bases are TGTGCCAGCAGCTTGGGCGGAGGAGCAGATACGCAGTATTTT.

This clone came up a few times. The gene calls are TRBV29-1 and TRBJ1-1, with D uncertain. The CDR3 runs to 12 residues. The ends were cut back, 5 bases at V and 7 bases at J, with 14 bases in the middle. CDR1 SQVTM and CDR2 ANQGSEA come from the germline V gene. Here the CDR3 reads CSVQRLAGEAFF. Written as DNA, the CDR3 is TGCAGCGTTCAGCGACTGGCGGGTGAAGCTTTCTTT.

The rearrangement joins TRBV2 to TRBJ1-3; no clear D gene. V lost 2 bases and J lost 2, with 10 bases in between. CDR3 length: 15 residues. Germline assignment: CDR1 SNHLY and CDR2 FYNNEI. The CDR3 DNA reads TGTGCCAGCAGTGAATGGCGGGTGACTGGAAACACCATATATTTT. This codes for CASSEWRVTGNTIYF. The whole variable domain, remainder taken from reference TRBV2 and TRBJ1-3, is EPEVTQTPSHQVTQMGQEVILRCVPISNHLYFYWYRQILGQKVEFLVSFYNNEISEKSEIFDDQFSVERPDGSNFTLKIRSTKLEDSAMYFCASSEWRVTGNTIYFGEGSWLTVV.

V gene TRBV6-5 combines with J gene TRBJ2-1; 9 bases line up with TRBD1. There are 15 residues in the CDR3. Per germline, CDR1 MNHEY and CDR2 SVGAGI. J lost 9 bases, V lost 8 bases, and 14 bases had no gene match. As DNA, the CDR3 is TGTGCCAGCTGCCCGAGGAACAGGGGGCGCGGTGAGCAGTTCTTC. It specifies CASCPRNRGRGEQFF.

This rearrangement joins TRBV19 to TRBJ2-1; TRBD2 matches 9 bases. V lost 6 bases, J lost 7 bases, and 7 bases stayed unmatched. Germline V gene lookup returns CDR1 LNHDA and CDR2 SQIVND (reference sequence). This CDR3 is built from 14 residues. The CDR3 DNA follows: TGTGCCAGTAGGAGACTAGCGGAGAAGAATGAGCAGTTCTTC. This gives the protein CASRRLAEKNEQFF.

J is TRBJ2-7 and V is TRBV7-9; 7 bases align to TRBD2. V dropped 5 bases and J dropped 7; count of bases not matched to a gene: 11. Germline lookup yields CDR1 SEHNR and CDR2 FQNEAQ (reference sequence). CDR3 length equals 14 residues. The DNA of the CDR3 is TGTGCCAGCAGCGCGGTTTGGGGAGCGGGGGAGCAGTACTTC. This gives the protein CASSAVWGAGEQYF.

The rearrangement links TRBV10-3 to TRBJ2-3; TRBD1 matches 9 bases. CDR1 ENHRY and CDR2 SYGVKD come from the germline V gene. This CDR3 region has 15 residues. With V trimmed by 3 bases and J by 6 bases, 7 bases remained unmatched. As DNA, the CDR3 is TGTGCCATCAGTGAAGGGACAGGGTATTCCGATACGCAGTATTTT. It encodes CAISEGTGYSDTQYF.

This chain uses TRBV9 with TRBJ1-2; 9 nucleotides agree with TRBD1. Germline loops: CDR1 SGDLS, CDR2 YYNGEE. V trimming: 4 bases; J trimming: 9 bases; junction bases outside the gene matches: 10. The CDR3 is 14 residues long. Here the CDR3 DNA reads TGTGCCAGCAGCCTCCGCTGGGACAGGGATCGCTACACCTTC. Translation gives CASSLRWDRDRYTF.

J is TRBJ2-3 and V is TRBV5-1, with D hard to call. This CDR3 contains 16 residues. The V end was cut by 0 bases, the J end by 1 base, with 12 bases between. The germline gives CDR1 SGHRS, CDR2 YFSETQ. CDR3 nucleotide sequence: TGCGCCAGCAGCTTGGCCCGGAATCCGGGCACAGATACGCAGTATTTT. The encoded protein is CASSLARNPGTDTQYF.

V gene TRBV19 combines with J gene TRBJ1-2; D may be TRBD1 (6 bases). Trimming removed 7 bases from V and 8 bases from J, with 23 bases in between. The CDR3 spans 15 residues. Germline V CDR1 and CDR2: LNHDA, SQIVND (reference sequence). The CDR3 bases are TGTGCCAGTACCCAACGATTTGAGGGGGGGCGAGGCTACACCTTC. Protein product: CASTQRFEGGRGYTF.

The chain joins TRBV15 to TRBJ2-1, with 13 bases aligning to TRBD2. The junction had 4 bases not matched to a gene; V was cut back by 0 bases and J by 5 bases. The V gene's germline CDR1 is LNHNV and CDR2 YYDKDF (reference sequence). CDR3 length: 17 residues. In nucleotides, the CDR3 is TGTGCCACCAGCAGAGATGTGACTAGCGGGAGGAACAATGAGCAGTTCTTC. This codes for CATSRDVTSGRNNEQFF.

With regard to this clone: Other DNA sequences in the sample encode the same CDR3. The chain's CDR3 is CASSFPGRGYGYTF. CDR3 DNA: TGTGCCAGCAGTTTTCCGGGCAGGGGGTATGGCTACACCTTC. The V and J genes are TRBV28 and TRBJ1-2, with TRBD1 matching 7 bases. CDR1 and CDR2 from the germline V gene are MDHEN and SYDVKM. Germline trimming cut 3 bases from V and 5 bases from J; bases unmatched to any gene: 6. CDR3 size: 14 residues.

In regard to this clone: This same CDR3 is encoded by further DNA sequences in the sample. The genes are TRBV6-5 and TRBJ2-5; tentatively, D is TRBD2 (5 bases). V was pared by 8 bases and J by 5 bases, with 15 bases between. This CDR3 is built from 13 residues. Germline assignment: CDR1 MNHEY and CDR2 SVGAGI. The DNA of the CDR3 is TGTGCCAGCTTAACTCCGGGGTCGGAGACCCAGTACTTC. Its translation is CASLTPGSETQYF.

About this clone: The identical CDR3 is also encoded by other nucleotide sequences in the sample. The genes are TRBV5-4 and TRBJ2-3; D ambiguous. CDR1 is SGHNT and CDR2 is YYREEE in the germline V gene (reference sequence). Trimming shortened V by 0 bases and J by 2 bases, and 7 bases separated the two germline ends. This CDR3 contains 14 residues. CDR3 loop: CASSLASDTDTQYF. For the CDR3, the DNA is TGTGCCAGCAGCTTGGCCTCAGACACAGATACGCAGTATTTT.

This rearrangement joins TRBV7-9 to TRBJ1-5, with a tentative D call TRBD1 (6 bases). The CDR3 length is 13 residues. V lost 5 bases to trimming and J lost 5 bases, with 10 bases between them. The V gene's germline CDR1 is SEHNR and CDR2 FQNEAQ (reference sequence). CDR3: CASSPAGDQPQHF. Written as DNA, the CDR3 is TGTGCCAGCAGCCCGGCAGGGGATCAGCCCCAGCATTTT. The variable domain in full, with the rest retrieved from reference TRBV7-9 and TRBJ1-5, is DTGVSQNPRHKITKRGQNVTFRCDPISEHNRLYWYRQTLGQGPEFLTYFQNEAQLEKSRLLSDRFSAERPKGSFSTLEIQRTEQGDSAMYLCASSPAGDQPQHFGDGTRLSIL.

To note about this clone: Other DNA sequences from this sample encode an identical CDR3 as well. This chain joins TRBV6-5 and TRBJ2-1; 9 bases are a match to TRBD2. The CDR3 consists of 15 residues. V was pared by 6 bases and J by 4 bases, with 7 bases of the junction left unmatched. The germline V gene has CDR1 MNHEY and CDR2 SVGAGI. The CDR3 loop reads CASRTLAGGYNEQFF. The DNA for the CDR3 is TGTGCCAGCAGGACTTTGGCGGGAGGGTACAATGAGCAGTTCTTC.

Here the CDR3 reads CASSVFQDTQYF. Written as DNA, the CDR3 is TGCGCCAGCAGCGTGTTCCAAGATACGCAGTATTTT. The J gene is TRBJ2-3, the V gene TRBV5-1; D gene uncertain. Germline CDR1 SGHRS, CDR2 YFSETQ. Trimming cost V 4 bases and J 5 bases, with 8 bases left between them. This CDR3 comprises 12 residues. The full variable domain, rest sourced from reference TRBV5-1 and TRBJ2-3, is KAGVTQTPRYLIKTRGQQVTLSCSPISGHRSVSWYQQTPGQGLQFLFEYFSETQRNKGNFPGRFSGRQFSNSRSEMNVSTLELGDSALYLCASSVFQDTQYFGPGTRLTVL.

This clone was counted a few times. V usage is TRBV27 and J usage is TRBJ2-1, with D maybe TRBD2 (5 bases). V was shortened by 5 bases and J by 7 bases, with 18 bases between the two germline ends. This CDR3 is 15 amino acids long. Germline lookup yields CDR1 MNHEY and CDR2 SMNVEV (reference sequence). The CDR3 spells CASSRPARVGNEQFF. The DNA of the CDR3 is TGTGCCAGCAGTCGCCCAGCGCGGGTGGGGAATGAGCAGTTCTTC.

The V call is TRBV7-9, the J call TRBJ2-2; D possibly matches TRBD1 or TRBD2 (7 bases each). The CDR3 runs to 14 residues. Germline CDR1 SEHNR, CDR2 FQNEAQ (reference sequence). V was shortened by 5 bases and J by 5 bases, with 12 bases between the two germline ends. CDR3 coding DNA: TGTGCCAGCAGCCCGCAGGGGGGGACCGGGGAGCTGTTTTTT. Translating it yields CASSPQGGTGELFF.

CDR3 nucleotide sequence: TGTGCCAGCAGTTACTCTCTGGACACCTACTATGGCTACACCTTC. Translation gives CASSYSLDTYYGYTF. The rearrangement joins TRBV6-5 to TRBJ1-2; maybe TRBD1 (5 bases). The germline V gene encodes CDR1 MNHEY and CDR2 SVGAGI. V lost 0 bases, J lost 3 bases, and 11 bases lay in between. The length of the CDR3 is 15 residues.

The chain is built from TRBV5-5 and TRBJ1-1; D gene uncertain. Trimming stripped 4 bases from V and 4 bases from J, with 17 bases between. The germline CDR1 and CDR2 sequences are SGHKS and YYEKEE (reference sequence). The CDR3 totals 15 residues. The CDR3 DNA follows: TGTGCCAGCAGCCTGCGGGCCTGGGCGAGCACTGAAGCTTTCTTT. Translation gives CASSLRAWASTEAFF.

With regard to this clone: Other DNA sequences of this sample code for an identical CDR3. The chain combines TRBV5-4 with TRBJ1-2, with unresolved D. The CDR3 totals 13 residues. CDR1 and CDR2 (germline): SGHNT, YYREEE (reference sequence). With 0 bases removed from V and 5 bases from J, the gap between germline ends came to 8 bases. The CDR3 DNA sequence: TGTGCCAGCAGCTTGGAGGGAGGGTATGGCTACACCTTC. It encodes CASSLEGGYGYTF.

V gene TRBV27 combines with J gene TRBJ1-1; 9 bases fit TRBD1. Germline V CDR1 and CDR2: MNHEY, SMNVEV (reference sequence). The CDR3 totals 15 residues. The trim removed 5 bases at V and 6 bases at J, leaving 10 bases unmatched. This CDR3 is CASSILGQGRAEAFF. CDR3 in DNA: TGTGCCAGCAGTATCTTGGGACAGGGAAGGGCTGAAGCTTTCTTT.

The chain is built from TRBV15 and TRBJ1-4; D uncertain. This CDR3 spans 14 amino acids. The V and J ends lost 1 base and 9 bases respectively, with 12 bases between them. Germline values: CDR1 LNHNV, CDR2 YYDKDF (reference sequence). The CDR3 here is CATSRVPSGQKLFF. CDR3 DNA sequence: TGTGCCACCAGCAGAGTGCCTAGCGGTCAAAAACTGTTTTTT.

The chain is built from TRBV30 and TRBJ2-3; D is undetermined. Germline values: CDR1 GTSNPN, CDR2 SVGIG (reference sequence). This CDR3 spans 15 amino acids. Trimming shortened V by 3 bases and J by 4 bases, and 17 bases separated the two germline ends. Written as DNA, the CDR3 is TGTGCCTGGAGCCGTCGTTTACGACGGGCAGATACGCAGTATTTT. Its translation is CAWSRRLRRADTQYF.

The gene calls are TRBV7-9 and TRBJ2-5; D gene ambiguous. Germline V gives CDR1 SEHNR, CDR2 FQNEAQ (reference sequence). The CDR3 spans 14 residues. V was pared by 6 bases and J by 4 bases, with 15 bases between. CDR3 residues: CASRTLNAIETQYF. The CDR3 region has the DNA TGTGCCAGCAGAACCCTAAATGCTATAGAGACCCAGTACTTC.

The chain recombines TRBV7-9 with TRBJ1-1; 10 nucleotides align to TRBD1. CDR3 length: 16 residues. The V gene's germline CDR1 is SEHNR and CDR2 FQNEAQ (reference sequence). J was trimmed by 7 bases and V by 2 bases; bases with no gene match: 10. CDR3 protein: CASSLRQGATALEAFF. CDR3 DNA sequence: TGTGCCAGCAGCTTACGACAGGGGGCCACCGCCCTTGAAGCTTTCTTT.